The 24 T cell receptor beta chains presented below share a single source sample, sequenced in a study of blood T cell repertoires in COVID-19. Measured with immunoSEQ multiplex PCR; TCRdb has only the in-frame clones, and not every one. This table has 200,000 to 250,000 clones, almost 90% appearing once. Specimen: peripheral blood. The receptors were sampled from a woman aged 60 to 75 with acute or convalescent COVID-19.

The chain joins TRBV4-1 to TRBJ1-2; TRBD1 is a possible D gene (5 bases). Germline V lookup: CDR1 MGHRA, CDR2 YSYEKL. Between the trimmed V and J ends, which lost 0 bases and 5 bases, there was a span of 22 bases. The CDR3 spans 18 residues. The CDR3 protein is CASSQEKYGRQGGYGYTF. The CDR3 DNA sequence: TGCGCCAGCAGCCAAGAAAAGTATGGGCGCCAGGGAGGTTATGGCTACACCTTC.

The chain employs TRBV6-2 or TRBV6-3 and TRBJ2-5; 14 nucleotides align to TRBD2. The CDR3 consists of 18 residues. The germline V gene has CDR1 MNHEY and CDR2 SVGEGT. After removal of 4 bases from V and 5 bases from J, the junction contained 12 bases not matched to a gene. The chain's CDR3 is CASSFGLAGGFKGETQYF. The CDR3 bases are TGTGCCAGCAGTTTCGGACTAGCGGGAGGTTTTAAGGGGGAGACCCAGTACTTC.

The J gene is TRBJ2-7, the V gene TRBV19; TRBD1 matches at 7 bases. Germline assignment: CDR1 LNHDA and CDR2 SQIVND (reference sequence). The trim removed 4 bases at V and 3 bases at J, leaving 9 bases unmatched. The CDR3 spans 15 residues. The CDR3 protein is CASSKQGKGVYEQYF. CDR3 sequence (DNA): TGTGCCAGTAGTAAACAGGGGAAGGGGGTCTACGAGCAGTACTTC.

The sample holds a few counts of this clone. J is TRBJ1-1 and V is TRBV7-9; the D is unclear. Germline CDR1 reads SEHNR; CDR2 reads FQNEAQ (reference sequence). This CDR3 region has 14 residues. Trimming pared 0 bases from V and 0 bases from J, leaving 5 bases between. CDR3 protein: CASSLAPVNTEAFF. CDR3 coding DNA: TGTGCCAGCAGCTTAGCGCCGGTGAACACTGAAGCTTTCTTT.

The chain has TRBV14 and TRBJ2-7; TRBD1 matches at 9 bases. The CDR3 is 15 residues long. The junction had 5 bases not matched to a gene; V was cut back by 4 bases and J by 1 base. The V gene's germline CDR1 is SGHDN and CDR2 FVKESK. The CDR3: CASSRPGQGSYEQYF. Written as DNA, the CDR3 is TGTGCCAGCAGCCGCCCGGGACAGGGTTCCTACGAGCAGTACTTC.

The chain carries TRBV7-9 and TRBJ2-7; 7 positions agree with TRBD2. Germline loops: CDR1 SEHNR, CDR2 FQNEAQ (reference sequence). V shed 4 bases and J 1 base; nucleotides not matched to a gene: 7. There are 15 residues in the CDR3. This CDR3 is CASSSNRGSSYEQYF. CDR3 DNA sequence: TGTGCCAGCAGCTCGAATCGCGGGAGTTCCTACGAGCAGTACTTC.

The rearrangement uses TRBV5-8 and TRBJ1-3; tentatively, D is TRBD1 (6 bases). The V and J ends lost 5 bases and 0 bases respectively, with 9 bases between them. Germline V gene lookup returns CDR1 SGHTS and CDR2 YDEGEE. The CDR3 consists of 14 residues. CDR3 sequence: CASRGQISGNTIYF. The CDR3 nucleotides are TGTGCCAGCAGGGGACAAATCTCTGGAAACACCATATATTTT.

V gene TRBV10-2 combines with J gene TRBJ2-5; D gene uncertain. Germline V gene sequence: CDR1 WSHSY, CDR2 SAAADI. The CDR3 consists of 15 residues. The V gene lost 3 bases and the J gene lost 2 bases, with 13 bases spanning the gap. The CDR3 DNA sequence: TGCGCCAGCAGTGATACGCGACTGATTCAAGAGACCCAGTACTTC. It codes for CASSDTRLIQETQYF.

V usage is TRBV5-1 and J usage is TRBJ1-3, with D maybe TRBD1 (5 bases). There are 15 residues in the CDR3. Germline V CDR1 and CDR2: SGHRS, YFSETQ. The V and J ends lost 0 bases and 0 bases respectively, with 7 bases between them. CDR3 DNA: TGCGCCAGCAGCTTGGACAGGAGCTCTGGAAACACCATATATTTT. This translates into CASSLDRSSGNTIYF.

The CDR3 sequence is CASSFQRGGNTDTQYF. DNA for the CDR3: TGTGCCAGCAGCTTCCAGCGGGGGGGCAACACAGATACGCAGTATTTT. V and J are TRBV7-9 and TRBJ2-3; 10 bases line up with TRBD2. The germline V gene has CDR1 SEHNR and CDR2 FQNEAQ (reference sequence). Trimming removed 3 bases from V and 2 bases from J; junction bases left unmatched: 5. This CDR3 contains 16 residues.

This chain connects TRBV28 to TRBJ1-6, with 8 positions matching TRBD1. Germline V lookup: CDR1 MDHEN, CDR2 SYDVKM. V dropped 2 bases and J dropped 7; count of bases not matched to a gene: 10. CDR3 length: 17 amino acids. The CDR3 reads CASSLGQGATRNSPLHF. In nucleotides, the CDR3 is TGTGCCAGCAGTTTAGGGCAGGGGGCGACTCGGAATTCACCCCTCCACTTT.

V usage is TRBV11-2 and J usage is TRBJ2-3, with TRBD2 identical over 10 bases. This CDR3 comprises 17 residues. Trimming removed 6 bases from V and 0 bases from J; junction bases left unmatched: 9. Germline loops: CDR1 SGHAT, CDR2 FQNNGV. The CDR3 sequence is CASRGWTTSGSTDTQYF. The CDR3 region has the DNA TGTGCCAGCAGAGGGTGGACGACTAGCGGGAGCACAGATACGCAGTATTTT.

Written as DNA, the CDR3 is TGTGCCAGCAGCTTAGTTGTGCGTTGGGAGCAGTTCTTC. Translated: CASSLVVRWEQFF. The rearrangement joins TRBV7-8 to TRBJ2-1, with unresolved D. Trimming shortened V by 1 base and J by 10 bases, and 11 bases separated the two germline ends. CDR3 size: 13 residues. The germline CDR1 and CDR2 sequences are SGHVS and FQNEAQ.

Only one count was recorded for this clone. The chain joins TRBV7-2 to TRBJ1-1; weak D call: TRBD1 (5 bases). V was clipped by 1 base and J by 5 bases, with 14 bases between them. The CDR3 consists of 15 residues. CDR1 is SGHTA and CDR2 is FQGNSA in the germline V gene. The CDR3 sequence is CASSLEFGGRTEAFF. DNA of the CDR3: TGTGCCAGCAGCTTAGAGTTCGGGGGAAGGACTGAAGCTTTCTTT.

The rearrangement uses TRBV30 and TRBJ2-5, with a tentative D call TRBD1 (6 bases). The CDR3 sequence is 14 residues long. Germline CDR1 GTSNPN, CDR2 SVGIG (reference sequence). Trimming removed 0 bases at V and 5 bases at J, with 13 bases between. CDR3 in amino acids: CAWSVQGGVETQYF. Here the CDR3 DNA reads TGTGCCTGGAGTGTACAGGGCGGAGTGGAGACCCAGTACTTC. The entire variable domain, with the rest obtained from reference TRBV30 and TRBJ2-5, is as follows: SQTIHQWPATLVQPVGSPLSLECTVEGTSNPNLYWYRQAAGRGLQLLFYSVGIGQISSEVPQNLSASRPQDRQFILSSKKLLLSDSGFYLCAWSVQGGVETQYFGPGTRLLVL.

The chain uses TRBV5-1 and TRBJ1-2; D uncertain. Germline CDR1 reads SGHRS; CDR2 reads YFSETQ. The CDR3 has 14 amino acids. V lost 0 bases and J lost 0, with 6 bases in between. CDR3 nucleotide sequence: TGCGCCAGCAGCTTGGATCTGTCTAACTATGGCTACACCTTC. Translating gives CASSLDLSNYGYTF.

V and J are TRBV28 and TRBJ2-7; 10 bases line up with TRBD1. Germline assignment: CDR1 MDHEN and CDR2 SYDVKM. This CDR3 has 16 amino acids. J lost 6 bases, V lost 2 bases, and 10 bases had no gene match. The DNA for the CDR3 is TGTGCCAGCAGTTTAAGACCGGGACAGGGGAGGCCCGAGCAGTACTTC. This codes for CASSLRPGQGRPEQYF.

The chain recombines TRBV19 with TRBJ1-1; 10 bases line up with TRBD1. V lost 6 bases and J lost 0; bases outside the gene matches: 10. Germline CDR1 is LNHDA and CDR2 is SQIVND (reference sequence). This CDR3 is built from 17 residues. The CDR3 DNA sequence: TGTGCCAGTAGGCCGGGACAGGGGAGGGCAATGAACACTGAAGCTTTCTTT. Its translation is CASRPGQGRAMNTEAFF.

This sequence joins TRBV14 and TRBJ1-2; D is ambiguous. The length of the CDR3 is 15 residues. Trimming took 2 bases from V and 0 from J, leaving 10 bases between them. Germline V gene lookup returns CDR1 SGHDN and CDR2 FVKESK. DNA for the CDR3: TGTGCCAGCAGCCAACAGCGGGTTTCTAACTATGGCTACACCTTC. Protein sequence: CASSQQRVSNYGYTF. The whole variable domain, filled in from reference TRBV14 and TRBJ1-2, reads EAGVTQFPSHSVIEKGQTVTLRCDPISGHDNLYWYRRVMGKEIKFLLHFVKESKQDESGMPNNRFLAERTGGTYSTLKVQPAELEDSGVYFCASSQQRVSNYGYTFGSGTRLTVV.

This clone was recorded only once. The V call is TRBV24-1, the J call TRBJ2-3, with a weak D call TRBD1 (6 bases). There are 15 residues in the CDR3. From germline, CDR1 is KGHDR and CDR2 SFDVKD. Trimming removed 2 bases at V and 2 bases at J, with 10 bases between. CDR3 coding DNA: TGTGCCACCAGTGATTCCAGGACAGTCACAGATACGCAGTATTTT. Translated: CATSDSRTVTDTQYF.

V usage is TRBV6-5 and J usage is TRBJ2-3; 8 bases align to TRBD1. The V and J ends lost 8 bases and 0 bases, in that order; junction bases with no gene match: 7. This CDR3 has 15 amino acids. The V gene's germline CDR1 is MNHEY and CDR2 SVGAGI. The CDR3: CASASGQASTDTQYF. The CDR3 DNA sequence: TGTGCCAGCGCCTCGGGACAGGCTAGCACAGATACGCAGTATTTT.

This rearrangement joins TRBV28 to TRBJ2-3; the match to TRBD2 covers 16 bases. V shed 6 bases, J shed 0 bases, and the junction held 12 bases outside the gene matches. There are 20 residues in the CDR3. CDR1 and CDR2 from the germline V gene are MDHEN and SYDVKM. The CDR3 DNA reads TGTGCCAGCAGGCCTCATACCGGGACTAGCGGGAGGGCTAGCACAGATACGCAGTATTTT. This codes for CASRPHTGTSGRASTDTQYF.

A few counts support this clone. The chain has TRBV6-2 or TRBV6-3 and TRBJ2-1; 12 positions match TRBD1. Trimming at V came to 6 bases and at J to 6 bases, leaving 3 bases not matched to a gene. Germline values: CDR1 MNHEY, CDR2 SVGEGT. There are 14 residues in the CDR3. CDR3 bases: TGTGCCAGCAGCCGGGACAGGGGGCGCAATGAGCAGTTCTTC. Its protein is CASSRDRGRNEQFF.

There are a few counts of this clone. This sequence joins TRBV5-1 and TRBJ1-2; weak D call: TRBD1 (6 bases). V was cut by 1 base and J by 2 bases, with 12 bases left in between. The CDR3 totals 15 residues. Germline V gene data show CDR1 as SGHRS and CDR2 as YFSETQ. CDR3 sequence: CASSLSTGPNYGYTF. CDR3 nucleotide sequence: TGCGCCAGCAGCTTGTCAACAGGGCCCAACTATGGCTACACCTTC.